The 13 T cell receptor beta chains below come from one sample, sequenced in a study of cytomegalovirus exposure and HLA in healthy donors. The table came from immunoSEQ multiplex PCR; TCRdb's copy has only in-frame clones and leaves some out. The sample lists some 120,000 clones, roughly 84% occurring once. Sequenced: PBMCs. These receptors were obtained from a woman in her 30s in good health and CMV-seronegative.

This CDR3 is CASSYTGTSLNEQFF. DNA of the CDR3: TGTGCCAGCAGTTACACCGGGACTAGCCTCAATGAGCAGTTCTTC. This chain connects TRBV6-5 to TRBJ2-1, with 9 bases that match TRBD2. From germline, CDR1 is MNHEY and CDR2 SVGAGI. The CDR3 runs 15 residues. V trimming: 2 bases; J trimming: 6 bases; junction bases outside the gene matches: 5.

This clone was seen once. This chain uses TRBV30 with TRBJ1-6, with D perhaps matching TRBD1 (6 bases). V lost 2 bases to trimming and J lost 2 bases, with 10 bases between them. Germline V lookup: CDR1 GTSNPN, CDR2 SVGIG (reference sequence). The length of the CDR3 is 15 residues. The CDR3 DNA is TGTGCCTGGAGTCCCGGGGGGCCCTATAATTCACCCCTCCACTTT. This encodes CAWSPGGPYNSPLHF.

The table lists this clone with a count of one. The CDR3 protein is CASSIYGGRSYNEQFF. The DNA for the CDR3 is TGTGCCAGTAGTATATACGGGGGACGCTCCTACAATGAGCAGTTCTTC. The chain links TRBV19 to TRBJ2-1, with D tentatively TRBD2 (6 bases). In germline, CDR1 is LNHDA, CDR2 SQIVND (reference sequence). V lost 2 bases and J lost 0, with 11 bases in between. CDR3 size: 16 residues.

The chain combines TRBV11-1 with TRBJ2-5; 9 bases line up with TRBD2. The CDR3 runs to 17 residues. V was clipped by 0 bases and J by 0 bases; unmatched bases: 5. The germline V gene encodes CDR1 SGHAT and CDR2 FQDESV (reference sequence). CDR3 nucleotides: TGTGCCAGCAGCTTAGCGCAAAGCGGGGGGTACCAAGAGACCCAGTACTTC. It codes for CASSLAQSGGYQETQYF.

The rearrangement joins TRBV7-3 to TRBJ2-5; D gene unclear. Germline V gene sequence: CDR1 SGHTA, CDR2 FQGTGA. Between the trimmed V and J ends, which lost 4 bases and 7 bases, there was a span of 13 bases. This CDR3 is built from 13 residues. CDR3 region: CASSSTTGGTQYF. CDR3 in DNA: TGTGCCAGCAGCTCTACGACGGGTGGGACCCAGTACTTC. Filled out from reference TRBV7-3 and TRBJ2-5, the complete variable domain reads GAGVSQTPSNKVTEKGKYVELRCDPISGHTALYWYRQSLGQGPEFLIYFQGTGAADDSGLPNDRFFAVRPEGSVSTLKIQRTERGDSAVYLCASSSTTGGTQYFGPGTRLLVL.

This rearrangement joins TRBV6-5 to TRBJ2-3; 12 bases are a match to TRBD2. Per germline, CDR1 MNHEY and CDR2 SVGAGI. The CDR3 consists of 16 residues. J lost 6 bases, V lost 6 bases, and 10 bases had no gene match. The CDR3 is CASSYRTTSGGDTQYF. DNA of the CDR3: TGTGCCAGCAGCTACCGAACGACTAGCGGGGGCGATACGCAGTATTTT.

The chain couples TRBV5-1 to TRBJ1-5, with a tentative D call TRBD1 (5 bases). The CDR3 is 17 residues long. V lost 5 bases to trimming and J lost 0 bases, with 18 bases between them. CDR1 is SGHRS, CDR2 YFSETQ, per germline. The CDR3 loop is CASRPGISENSNQPQHF. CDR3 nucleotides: TGCGCCAGCAGGCCAGGGATTTCTGAAAATAGCAATCAGCCCCAGCATTTT.

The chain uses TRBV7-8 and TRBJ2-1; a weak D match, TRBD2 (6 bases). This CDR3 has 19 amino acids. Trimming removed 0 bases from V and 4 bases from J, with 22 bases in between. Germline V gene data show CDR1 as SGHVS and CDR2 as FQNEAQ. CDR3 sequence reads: CASSLAGTGVILGYNEQFF. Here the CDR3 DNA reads TGTGCCAGCAGCTTAGCCGGGACTGGGGTTATATTAGGTTACAATGAGCAGTTCTTC.

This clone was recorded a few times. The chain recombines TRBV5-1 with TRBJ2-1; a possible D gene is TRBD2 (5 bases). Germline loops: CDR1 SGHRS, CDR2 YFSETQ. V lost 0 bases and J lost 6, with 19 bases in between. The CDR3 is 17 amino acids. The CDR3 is CASSLASIGLKFNEQFF. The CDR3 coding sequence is TGCGCCAGCAGCTTGGCCTCTATAGGACTCAAGTTCAATGAGCAGTTCTTC.

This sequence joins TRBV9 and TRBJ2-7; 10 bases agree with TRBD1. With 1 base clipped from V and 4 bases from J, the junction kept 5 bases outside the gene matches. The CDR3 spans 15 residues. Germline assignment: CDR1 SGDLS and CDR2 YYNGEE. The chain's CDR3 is CASSVTGQGVYEQYF. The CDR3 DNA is TGTGCCAGCAGCGTAACTGGACAGGGGGTATACGAGCAGTACTTC. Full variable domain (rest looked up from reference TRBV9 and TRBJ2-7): DSGVTQTPKHLITATGQRVTLRCSPRSGDLSVYWYQQSLDQGLQFLIQYYNGEERAKGNILERFSAQQFPDLHSELNLSSLELGDSALYFCASSVTGQGVYEQYFGPGTRLTVT.

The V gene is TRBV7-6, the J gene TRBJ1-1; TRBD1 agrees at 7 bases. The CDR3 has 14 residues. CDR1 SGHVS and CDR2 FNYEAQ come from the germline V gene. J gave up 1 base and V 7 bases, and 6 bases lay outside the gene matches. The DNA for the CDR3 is TGTGCCAGCAATCCCGGGACAGCGAACACTGAAGCTTTCTTT. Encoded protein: CASNPGTANTEAFF.

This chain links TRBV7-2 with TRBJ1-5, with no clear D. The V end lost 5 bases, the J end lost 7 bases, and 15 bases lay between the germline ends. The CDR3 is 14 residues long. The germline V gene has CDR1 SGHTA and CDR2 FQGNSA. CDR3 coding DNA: TGTGCCAGCAGCCCTAGGAATAGGGAGCAGCCCCAGCATTTT. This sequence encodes CASSPRNREQPQHF.

The CDR3 is CASSWEQTYNSPLHF. The CDR3 DNA reads TGTGCCAGCAGCTGGGAGCAGACCTATAATTCACCCCTCCACTTT. The chain is built from TRBV7-2 and TRBJ1-6; unclear D gene. V lost 4 bases, J lost 2 bases, and 9 bases lay in between. The CDR3 spans 15 residues. Germline lookup yields CDR1 SGHTA and CDR2 FQGNSA.